This T cell receptor beta chain was sequenced in a study of Ad26.COV2.S vaccination and SARS-CoV-2 variants. The overall study: Into the muscle, Ad26.COV2.S was dosed once or twice, 56 days apart.

The repertoire was sequenced with immunoSEQ multiplex PCR; TCRdb's copy has only in-frame clones and lacks some. The data contain about 370,000 clones, approximately 89% of them singletons. Study results and caveats: In vaccinated individuals, spike-specific CD8+ and CD4+ T cell responses reportedly displayed substantial breadth. Vaccine recipients and placebo recipients showed similar non-spike TCR breadth.

Treatment given: about 20 received Ad26.COV2.S at low or high dose, single or two shots; five or six received placebo; per-sample allocation not given. Samples analyzed were those drawn on day 63 after the first vaccine or placebo injection. As to this clone: Its target is not known.

The TCR originated in a person aged 18-60 years who received the Ad26.COV2.S COVID-19 vaccine or a placebo. The specimen was peripheral blood, collected in a trial of Ad26.COV2.S vaccine versus placebo.

DNA for the CDR3: TGTGCCTGGAACAGGGGGCGCGTCTCAGGAAACACCATATATTTT. Its protein is CAWNRGRVSGNTIYF. V usage is TRBV30 and J usage is TRBJ1-3; 9 bases map to TRBD1. V was pared by 4 bases and J by 4 bases, with 8 bases of the junction left unmatched. The length of the CDR3 is 15 residues. The germline CDR1 and CDR2 sequences are GTSNPN and SVGIG (reference sequence).